Sequencing of this T cell receptor (beta chain) was carried out in a study of CD8 T cells in Susac syndrome. Study-wide results and limits: TCR sequencing and HLA analysis covered a relatively small number of individuals.

TEMRA cells were FACS-enriched and CD8+ and CD4+ T cells negatively isolated. Note on this clonotype: Its antigen is not identified.

RNA amounts of roughly 0.5 to 1 ug underwent reverse transcription with random hexamers. TCR beta CDR3 was amplified by immunoSEQ multiplex PCR. This amplification extended across 54 Vbeta and 13 Jbeta segments. Via MiXCR, TCRdb re-called the immunoSEQ multiplex PCR reads, giving one row per CDR3 protein. Of over 100,000 distinct CDR3 sequences listed, roughly 95% are singletons. V was pared by 5 bases and J by 5 bases, with 9 bases of the junction left unmatched. The CDR3 is made up of 14 amino acids. CDR1 and CDR2 from the germline V gene are MDHEN and SYDVKM. The sample was CD4+ T cells from PBMCs. V is TRBV28 and J is TRBJ2-7, with 7 bases matching TRBD1. The source of this sequence is a human donor in good health. CDR3 sequence (DNA): TGTGCCAGCAGTGGTACAGGGGTAAGTAACGAGCAGTACTTC. It encodes CASSGTGVSNEQYF.